Following are 4 T cell receptor beta chains from one sample sequenced in a study of T cell responses to AZD1222 COVID-19 vaccine. The method was immunoSEQ multiplex PCR; TCRdb's version includes in-frame clones alone and lacks a portion of them. Of approximately 190,000 clones listed, around 94% are singletons. The sample in question was peripheral blood, obtained on day 0 of AZD1222 vaccination. The receptor source for this set is an adult in good health.

This sequence joins TRBV9 and TRBJ1-1; D remains ambiguous. V lost 0 bases and J 1 base, leaving 7 bases between the germline ends. CDR1 is SGDLS and CDR2 is YYNGEE in the germline V gene. The CDR3 runs to 14 residues. The DNA of the CDR3 is TGTGCCAGCAGCGTAGGGGTGGGGAACACTGAAGCTTTCTTT. Translated, it gives CASSVGVGNTEAFF.

The CDR3 DNA is TGTGCCAGCAGTTTAGGTGGGGACTACAATGAGCAGTTCTTC. Translation: CASSLGGDYNEQFF. The V gene is TRBV28, the J gene TRBJ2-1; D gene ambiguous. The CDR3 is made up of 14 amino acids. V was cut by 2 bases and J by 3 bases, with 8 bases left in between. The germline CDR1 and CDR2 sequences are MDHEN and SYDVKM. Combining the CDR3 with reference TRBV28 and TRBJ2-1 gives the whole variable domain DVKVTQSSRYLVKRTGEKVFLECVQDMDHENMFWYRQDPGLGLRLIYFSYDVKMKEKGDIPEGYSVSREKKERFSLILESASTNQTSMYLCASSLGGDYNEQFFGPGTRLTVL.

The gene calls are TRBV7-3 and TRBJ1-2, with D perhaps TRBD1 (5 bases). Between the trimmed V and J ends, which lost 0 bases and 8 bases, there was a span of 13 bases. This CDR3 is built from 14 residues. Germline V gene sequence: CDR1 SGHTA, CDR2 FQGTGA. For the CDR3, the DNA is TGTGCCAGCAGCTTAACGGGGGGAGTAAACGGCTACACCTTC. This gives the protein CASSLTGGVNGYTF.

CDR3 sequence (DNA): TGTGCCAGCAGCCCGGCCTGGACTGCAGCGAATGGCTACACCTTC. Translation gives CASSPAWTAANGYTF. The chain couples TRBV3-1 (or the pseudogene TRBV3-2) to TRBJ1-2, with D hard to call. The germline V and J ends were trimmed by 4 bases and 6 bases, with 18 bases remaining between them. This CDR3 has 15 amino acids. Germline-derived CDR1 and CDR2 are LGHDT and YNNKEL (reference sequence).